Listed here are 12 T cell receptor beta chains from one sample, sequenced in a study of early T cells in non-severe SARS-CoV-2 infection. Via MiXCR, TCRdb re-called the 5' RACE reads, giving one row per CDR3 protein. The profile shows 45,000 to 50,000 distinct CDR3 sequences, 5.6% of them singletons. Specimen: whole blood. These receptors originate from an adult who was a healthcare worker with PCR-confirmed SARS-CoV-2 infection or an uninfected control (not recorded which).

CDR3 nucleotides: TGCGCCAGCAGCCTCCCGAGAGACGAGCAGTACTTC. It encodes CASSLPRDEQYF. The chain combines TRBV4-1 with TRBJ2-7, with D hard to call. V lost 4 bases to trimming and J lost 5 bases, with 9 bases between them. Germline lookup yields CDR1 MGHRA and CDR2 YSYEKL. This CDR3 is 12 amino acids long.

There are many counts of this clonotype. The chain has TRBV18 and TRBJ1-1; TRBD1 aligns across 7 bases. Looked up from germline, CDR1 is KGHSH and CDR2 is LQKENI. The CDR3 spans 13 residues. Trimming at V came to 6 bases and at J to 7 bases, leaving 8 bases not matched to a gene. CDR3 in DNA: TGTGCCAGCTCTCAGGGGGGGCAGGGTGAAGCTTTCTTT. Translated, it gives CASSQGGQGEAFF.

About this clonotype: This sequence may be a read error, since a much larger clone differs from it by one base. V is TRBV29-1 and J is TRBJ2-1, with D uncertain. Germline V gene data show CDR1 as SQVTM and CDR2 as ANQGSEA. The CDR3 runs 15 residues. The CDR3, as DNA: TGCAGCACAAGAGAGCGAACCGACCCCTACAGTGAGCAGTTCTTC. Protein product: CSTRERTDPYSEQFF.

This clonotype was seen a handful of times. The chain couples TRBV12-3 or TRBV12-4 to TRBJ2-5; 16 bases are shared with TRBD2. J lost 5 bases, V lost 6 bases, and 9 bases had no gene match. The CDR3 spans 17 residues. The CDR3 here is CASRLGTSGGAEETQYF. The CDR3 region has the DNA TGTGCCAGCAGGCTCGGGACTAGCGGGGGGGCCGAGGAGACCCAGTACTTC.

This clonotype ranks as medium-sized. V gene TRBV30 combines with J gene TRBJ2-2, with 8 bases lining up with TRBD2. This CDR3 has 15 residues. The V and J ends lost 7 bases and 5 bases, in that order; junction bases with no gene match: 12. Germline V lookup: CDR1 GTSNPN, CDR2 SVGIG (reference sequence). CDR3 in amino acids: CASNIPGGPTGELFF. CDR3 DNA sequence: TGTGCCTCAAATATCCCGGGAGGGCCAACCGGGGAGCTGTTTTTT.

CDR3 DNA: TGTGCCAGCAGCTTAGAATGGGTAATGACGCCCGGCTACACCTTC. This translates into CASSLEWVMTPGYTF. The rearrangement joins TRBV7-2 to TRBJ1-2; D gene uncertain. Germline V gene sequence: CDR1 SGHTA, CDR2 FQGNSA. Trimming removed 1 base at V and 8 bases at J, with 17 bases between. The CDR3 covers 15 residues. The variable domain in full, with the rest retrieved from reference TRBV7-2 and TRBJ1-2, is GAGVSQSPSNKVTEKGKDVELRCDPISGHTALYWYRQSLGQGLEFLIYFQGNSAPDKSGLPSDRFSAERTGGSVSTLTIQRTQQEDSAVYLCASSLEWVMTPGYTFGSGTRLTVV.

This clonotype was found a few times. This rearrangement joins TRBV7-9 to TRBJ2-1, with D unresolved. Trimming pared 8 bases from V and 8 bases from J, leaving 7 bases between. Germline V gene data show CDR1 as SEHNR and CDR2 as FQNEAQ (reference sequence). The CDR3 length is 10 residues. The CDR3 nucleotides read TGTGCCAGCCAGGCGCATGAGCAGTTCTTC. The encoded protein is CASQAHEQFF. Supplemented by reference TRBV7-9 and TRBJ2-1, the full variable domain reads DTGVSQNPRHKITKRGQNVTFRCDPISEHNRLYWYRQTLGQGPEFLTYFQNEAQLEKSRLLSDRFSAERPKGSFSTLEIQRTEQGDSAMYLCASQAHEQFFGPGTRLTVL.

This clonotype has a count of ten or more. The V call is TRBV27, the J call TRBJ2-7; a weak D match, TRBD1 (6 bases). Germline V gene lookup returns CDR1 MNHEY and CDR2 SMNVEV (reference sequence). There are 14 residues in the CDR3. Trimming removed 4 bases from V and 4 bases from J, with 14 bases in between. The CDR3, as DNA: TGTGCCAGCAGTTGGCGCCCAGGGGAATACGAGCAGTACTTC. Translation gives CASSWRPGEYEQYF.

This clonotype was seen repeatedly, ten times or more. The J gene is TRBJ1-6, the V gene TRBV12-3 or TRBV12-4; 9 bases are shared with TRBD1. V was pared by 5 bases and J by 9 bases, with 8 bases of the junction left unmatched. The CDR3 extends over 15 amino acids. CDR3 protein: CASSLGTGSVSPLHF. The CDR3 DNA reads TGTGCCAGCAGTCTGGGGACAGGGTCTGTTTCACCCCTCCACTTT.

This clonotype has only a few counts. This chain uses TRBV25-1 with TRBJ2-5; D ambiguous. V was shortened by 4 bases and J by 5 bases, with 11 bases between the two germline ends. CDR1 is MGHDK and CDR2 is SYGVNS in the germline V gene. There are 13 residues in the CDR3. The CDR3 reads CASSAAAGETQYF. DNA for the CDR3: TGTGCCAGCAGTGCGGCAGCCGGGGAGACCCAGTACTTC.

This clonotype came up many times. The rearrangement joins TRBV7-2 to TRBJ2-7; D remains unclear. V gave up 1 base and J gave up 2 bases, with 9 bases separating them. This CDR3 comprises 14 residues. The germline gives CDR1 SGHTA, CDR2 FQGNSA. The CDR3 spells CASSLGAQTYEQYF. The CDR3, as DNA: TGTGCCAGCAGCTTAGGTGCCCAGACCTACGAGCAGTACTTC.

This clonotype has only a few counts. This chain uses TRBV7-3 with TRBJ2-1; 10 bases match TRBD2. Trimming took 5 bases from V and 8 from J; bases not matched to a gene: 9. The germline V gene has CDR1 SGHTA and CDR2 FQGTGA. The CDR3 is 15 residues long. CDR3 loop: CASSPQTSGWDEQFF. In DNA, the CDR3 is TGTGCCAGCAGCCCGCAGACTAGCGGGTGGGATGAGCAGTTCTTC.